A selection of T cell receptor beta chains follows, all from one sample in a study of T cell responses to AZD1222 COVID-19 vaccine. The method was immunoSEQ multiplex PCR; TCRdb's version includes in-frame clones alone and lacks a portion of them. Among about 170,000 clones, 90% were seen once, and the ten largest hold about 2.6%. Sequencing was performed on peripheral blood, taken on day 0 of AZD1222 vaccination. Receptors were obtained from an adult in good health. CDR3s include the opening cysteine and the closing phenylalanine or tryptophan. The order of the fields is J gene, D gene, V gene, clone size, CDR3 protein, CDR3 DNA. A D gene is named only where the DNA matches it firmly. Rows give clone size only sometimes, using once, few, many, or a class for an expanded clone.

j_gene: TRBJ2-7; d_gene: .; v_gene: TRBV2; abundance: .; CDR3aa: CASLDTSYEQYF; CDR3nt: TGTGCCAGCCTTGACACTTCCTACGAGCAGTACTTC
j_gene: TRBJ1-2; d_gene: .; v_gene: TRBV18; abundance: .; CDR3aa: CASSPVPKSPYGYTF; CDR3nt: TGTGCCAGCTCACCAGTTCCAAAATCGCCTTATGGCTACACCTTC
j_gene: TRBJ1-2; d_gene: .; v_gene: TRBV27; abundance: .; CDR3aa: CASSLDPASYGYTF; CDR3nt: TGTGCCAGCAGTTTAGATCCAGCATCCTATGGCTACACCTTC
j_gene: TRBJ1-2; d_gene: .; v_gene: TRBV12-3/TRBV12-4; abundance: .; CDR3aa: CASSLGAVYGYTF; CDR3nt: TGTGCCAGCAGTTTAGGGGCGGTTTATGGCTACACCTTC
j_gene: TRBJ2-1; d_gene: TRBD1; v_gene: TRBV11-2; abundance: .; CDR3aa: CASSPISRPGGYEQFF; CDR3nt: TGTGCCAGCAGCCCCATAAGCCGTCCAGGGGGATATGAGCAGTTCTTC
j_gene: TRBJ1-2; d_gene: TRBD1; v_gene: TRBV4-3; abundance: .; CDR3aa: CASSPGQGTHYGYTF; CDR3nt: TGCGCCAGCAGCCCAGGACAGGGGACACACTATGGCTACACCTTC
j_gene: TRBJ1-5; d_gene: .; v_gene: TRBV6-4; abundance: .; CDR3aa: CASSDFFVRGQPQHF; CDR3nt: TGTGCCAGCAGTGACTTTTTCGTTAGGGGGCAGCCCCAGCATTTT
j_gene: TRBJ1-2; d_gene: .; v_gene: TRBV9; abundance: .; CDR3aa: CATPNPSGRAPWRGYTF; CDR3nt: TGTGCCACCCCGAACCCATCCGGCAGGGCCCCGTGGCGGGGCTACACCTTC
j_gene: TRBJ1-2; d_gene: TRBD1; v_gene: TRBV9; abundance: .; CDR3aa: CASSGQGLGYGYTF; CDR3nt: TGTGCCAGCAGTGGACAGGGCCTAGGGTATGGCTACACCTTC
j_gene: TRBJ2-2; d_gene: .; v_gene: TRBV7-8; abundance: few; CDR3aa: CASSRDGLYGELFF; CDR3nt: TGTGCCAGCAGCCGGGACGGGCTTTACGGGGAGCTGTTTTTT
j_gene: TRBJ1-2; d_gene: .; v_gene: TRBV7-3; abundance: .; CDR3aa: CASSLGTDYGYTF; CDR3nt: TGTGCCAGCAGCCTAGGGACGGATTATGGCTACACCTTC
j_gene: TRBJ1-3; d_gene: TRBD1; v_gene: TRBV27; abundance: few; CDR3aa: CASSSSGTGVGNTIYF; CDR3nt: TGTGCCAGCAGTTCTTCCGGGACAGGGGTCGGAAACACCATATATTTT